This T cell receptor beta chain is from a study of T cell responses to AZD1222 COVID-19 vaccine. Generated by immunoSEQ multiplex PCR, the TCRdb table keeps only in-frame clones and is missing some. The sample consists of some 80,000 clones, about 82% of them appearing once. CDR3 length: 14 amino acids. Germline lookup yields CDR1 SGHRS and CDR2 YFSETQ. Trimming removed 0 bases at V and 7 bases at J, with 11 bases between. With regard to this clone: Its target is not known.

Study-wide points: Baseline seropositivity occurred in only a handful of AZD1222 recipients. There were vaccine-associated CD4 TCRs across spike, dominant at 160-218 and 743-854. Repertoire sampling occurred only after the peak T cell response.

This specimen was peripheral blood, taken on day 0 of AZD1222 vaccination. This chain uses TRBV5-1 with TRBJ2-1; no firm D call. The clonotype was recovered from an adult in good health. The CDR3 DNA reads as TGCGCCAGCAGCTTGGTGGTAGATTGGAATGAGCAGTTCTTC. This gives the protein CASSLVVDWNEQFF.